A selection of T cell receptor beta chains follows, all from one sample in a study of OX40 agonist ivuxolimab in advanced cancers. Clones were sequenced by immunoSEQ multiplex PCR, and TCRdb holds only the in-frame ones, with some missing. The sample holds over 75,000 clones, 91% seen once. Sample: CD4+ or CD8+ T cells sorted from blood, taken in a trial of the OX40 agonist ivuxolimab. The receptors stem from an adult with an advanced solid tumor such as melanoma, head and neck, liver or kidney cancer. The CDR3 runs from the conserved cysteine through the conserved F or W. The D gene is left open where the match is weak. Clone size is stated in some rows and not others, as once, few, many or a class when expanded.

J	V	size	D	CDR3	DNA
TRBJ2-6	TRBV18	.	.	CASSPPGRGDGANVLTF	TGTGCCAGCTCACCTCCCGGCAGGGGGGACGGGGCCAACGTCCTGACTTTC
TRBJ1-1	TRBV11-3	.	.	CASSQGRVNTEAFF	TGTGCCAGCAGCCAAGGGCGAGTGAACACTGAAGCTTTCTTT
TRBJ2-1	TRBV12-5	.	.	CASGLVSTEQFF	TGTGCTAGTGGTTTGGTTAGCACTGAGCAGTTCTTC
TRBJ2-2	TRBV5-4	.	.	CASSLAGRATGELFF	TGTGCCAGCAGCTTGGCCGGAAGGGCTACCGGGGAGCTGTTTTTT
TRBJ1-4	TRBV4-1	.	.	CASSRESTTNEKLFF	TGCGCCAGCAGCCGGGAATCGACAACTAATGAAAAACTGTTTTTT
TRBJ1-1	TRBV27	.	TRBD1	CASSGQGPEAFF	TGTGCCAGCAGTGGACAGGGTCCTGAAGCTTTCTTT
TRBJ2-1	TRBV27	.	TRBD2	CASSSGLAGGGYNEQFF	TGTGCCAGCAGTTCGGGACTAGCGGGAGGGGGGTACAATGAGCAGTTCTTC
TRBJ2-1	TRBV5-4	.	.	CASSRNGPPNEQFF	TGTGCCAGCAGCCGAAACGGGCCGCCGAATGAGCAGTTCTTC
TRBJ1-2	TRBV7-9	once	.	CASSSPGRPANNYGYTF	TGTGCCAGCAGCTCCCCGGGACGTCCGGCTAATAACTATGGCTACACCTTC
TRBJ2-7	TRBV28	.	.	CASRYVTGHYEQYF	TGTGCCAGCAGATACGTAACGGGACACTACGAGCAGTACTTC
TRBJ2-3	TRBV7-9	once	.	CASSFLSGDTQYF	TGTGCCAGCAGCTTCCTTTCCGGAGATACGCAGTATTTT
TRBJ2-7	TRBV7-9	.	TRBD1	CASSPVGTGYEQYF	TGTGCCAGCAGCCCCGTGGGGACAGGGTACGAGCAGTACTTC
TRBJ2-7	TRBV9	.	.	CASSLTASVTYEQYF	TGTGCCAGCAGCCTAACGGCTAGCGTTACCTACGAGCAGTACTTC
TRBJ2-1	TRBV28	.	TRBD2	CASRLLAASSYNEQFF	TGTGCCAGCAGGCTTCTAGCGGCAAGCTCCTACAATGAGCAGTTCTTC
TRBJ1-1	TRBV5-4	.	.	CASSLATIWGRNTEAFF	TGTGCCAGCAGCTTGGCCACCATTTGGGGAAGGAACACTGAAGCTTTCTTT
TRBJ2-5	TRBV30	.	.	CAWRVRETQYF	TGTGCCTGGAGAGTTCGGGAGACCCAGTACTTC
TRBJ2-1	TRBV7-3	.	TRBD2	CASSWGLAGNEQFF	TGTGCCAGCAGCTGGGGACTAGCGGGCAATGAGCAGTTCTTC
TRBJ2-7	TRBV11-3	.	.	CASSPVLAGEQYF	TGTGCCAGCAGCCCCGTCCTGGCTGGGGAGCAGTACTTC
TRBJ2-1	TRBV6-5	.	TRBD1	CASSYGQGGGNEQFF	TGTGCCAGCAGTTACGGACAGGGTGGTGGGAATGAGCAGTTCTTC
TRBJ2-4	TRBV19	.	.	CASSDYRLAKNIQYF	TGTGCCAGTAGTGATTACAGGTTAGCCAAAAACATTCAGTACTTC
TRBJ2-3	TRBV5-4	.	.	CASSGRGASDTQYF	TGTGCCAGCAGTGGTCGGGGCGCCTCAGATACGCAGTATTTT
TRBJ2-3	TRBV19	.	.	CASSIGNTDTQYF	TGTGCCAGTAGTATCGGTAACACAGATACGCAGTATTTT
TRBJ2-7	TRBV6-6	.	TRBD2	CASSYLGGDEQYF	TGTGCCAGCAGTTACCTCGGGGGGGACGAGCAGTACTTC
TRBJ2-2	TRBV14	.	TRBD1	CASSQRQGVTGELFF	TGTGCCAGCAGCCAAAGACAGGGAGTCACCGGGGAGCTGTTTTTT
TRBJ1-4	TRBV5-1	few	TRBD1	CASSTGQGDEKLFF	TGCGCCAGCAGTACGGGACAGGGGGATGAAAAACTGTTTTTT
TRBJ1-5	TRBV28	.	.	CASSVWNQPQHF	TGTGCCAGCAGTGTCTGGAATCAGCCCCAGCATTTT
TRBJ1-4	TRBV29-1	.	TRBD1	CSARQGGSVHEKLFF	TGCAGCGCCAGACAGGGAGGGTCTGTACATGAAAAACTGTTTTTT
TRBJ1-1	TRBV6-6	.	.	CASSYGGRQMNTEAFF	TGTGCCAGCAGTTACGGTGGCCGACAGATGAACACTGAAGCTTTCTTT
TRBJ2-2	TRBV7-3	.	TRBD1	CASSPGGPGTGELFF	TGTGCCAGCAGTCCAGGGGGTCCGGGAACCGGGGAGCTGTTTTTT
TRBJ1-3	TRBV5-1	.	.	CASSFNHRVPGNTIYF	TGCGCCAGCAGCTTCAACCACAGGGTGCCCGGAAACACCATATATTTT
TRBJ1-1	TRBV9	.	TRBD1	CASSPLQGAGNTEAFF	TGTGCCAGCAGCCCTCTTCAGGGGGCTGGGAACACTGAAGCTTTCTTT
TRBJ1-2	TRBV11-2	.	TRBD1	CASSPYAGGGGNYGYTF	TGTGCCAGCAGCCCCTACGCAGGGGGCGGGGGAAACTATGGCTACACCTTC
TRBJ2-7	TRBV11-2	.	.	CASSHGAEQYF	TGTGCCAGCAGCCACGGGGCCGAGCAGTACTTC
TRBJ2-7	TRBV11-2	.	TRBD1	CASSEQGYEQYF	TGTGCCAGCAGCGAACAGGGGTACGAGCAGTACTTC
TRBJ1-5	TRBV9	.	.	CASSNLGGDQPQHF	TGTGCCAGCAGCAATCTGGGTGGGGATCAGCCCCAGCATTTT
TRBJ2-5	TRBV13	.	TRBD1	CASSGWKGALETQYF	TGTGCCAGCAGCGGGTGGAAGGGGGCTTTGGAGACCCAGTACTTC
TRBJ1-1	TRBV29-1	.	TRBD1	CSVRDREDTEAFF	TGCAGCGTGCGGGACAGGGAAGATACTGAAGCTTTCTTT
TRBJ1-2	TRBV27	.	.	CASSNMDGYTF	TGTGCCAGCAGTAACATGGATGGCTACACCTTC
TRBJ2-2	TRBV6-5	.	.	CASRPERAWTGELFF	TGTGCCAGCAGACCTGAGCGCGCATGGACCGGGGAGCTGTTTTTT
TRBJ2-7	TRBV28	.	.	CASSFGDQVSYEQYF	TGTGCCAGCAGTTTTGGAGACCAGGTCTCCTACGAGCAGTACTTC
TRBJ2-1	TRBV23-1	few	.	CASPLSSAHNEQFF	TGCGCCAGTCCCCTGTCTAGCGCCCACAATGAGCAGTTCTTC
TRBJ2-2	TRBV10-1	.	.	CASSEWDPGELFF	TGCGCCAGCAGTGAATGGGACCCCGGGGAGCTGTTTTTT
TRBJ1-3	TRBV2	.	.	CASVDRSRPGNTIYF	TGTGCCAGCGTCGATCGAAGCAGACCCGGAAACACCATATATTTT
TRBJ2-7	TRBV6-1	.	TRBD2	CASSPQGAGAYEQYF	TGTGCCAGCAGTCCCCAAGGAGCGGGGGCCTACGAGCAGTACTTC
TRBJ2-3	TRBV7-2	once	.	CASSLHRRPGTPSTDTQYF	TGTGCCAGCAGCTTACACCGAAGACCCGGGACACCTTCGACAGATACGCAGTATTTT
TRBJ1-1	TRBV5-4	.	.	CASSLEGNTEAFF	TGTGCCAGCAGCTTGGAGGGGAACACTGAAGCTTTCTTT
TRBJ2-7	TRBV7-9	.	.	CASSPGTVGTDEQYF	TGTGCCAGCAGCCCAGGGACTGTCGGCACCGACGAGCAGTACTTC
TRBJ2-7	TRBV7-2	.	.	CASSPGYEQYF	TGTGCCAGCAGTCCCGGTTACGAGCAGTACTTC
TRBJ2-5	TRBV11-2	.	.	CASSLAWGPLGETQYF	TGTGCCAGCAGCTTAGCGTGGGGGCCCCTGGGGGAGACCCAGTACTTC
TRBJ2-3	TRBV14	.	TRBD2	CASSRKREKVDTQYF	TGTGCCAGCAGCCGAAAGCGGGAGAAAGTAGATACGCAGTATTTT
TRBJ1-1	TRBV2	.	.	CASTPITLNTEAFF	TGTGCCAGCACTCCCATTACCTTGAACACTGAAGCTTTCTTT
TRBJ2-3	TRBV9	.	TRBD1	CASSVERTGGGGPDTQYF	TGTGCCAGCAGCGTTGAAAGGACAGGGGGCGGAGGTCCAGATACGCAGTATTTT
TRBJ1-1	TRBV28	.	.	CASSLGPAMVTNTEAFF	TGTGCCAGCAGTTTGGGGCCGGCAATGGTTACGAACACTGAAGCTTTCTTT
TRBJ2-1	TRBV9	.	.	CASSVEISRGEQFF	TGTGCCAGCAGCGTAGAAATTAGCCGGGGTGAGCAGTTCTTC